Listed here are 15 T cell receptor beta chains from one sample, sequenced in a study of blood T cells in healthy people across ages. It was with a sample-barcoded 5' primer and a J-beta primer mix that a second PCR of roughly 7 to 12 cycles was run. TCRdb itself ran the 5' RACE reads through MiXCR, one entry per CDR3 protein. The table shows around 800,000 distinct CDR3 sequences, with approximately 48% occurring only once. The source material was blood. The receptors stem from a man aged 55 to 70 in good health.

The chain is built from TRBV5-1 and TRBJ1-1; 8 bases are a match to TRBD1. The germline CDR1 and CDR2 sequences are SGHRS and YFSETQ. The CDR3 length is 17 residues. After removal of 0 bases from V and 1 base from J, the junction contained 8 bases not matched to a gene. Written as DNA, the CDR3 is TGCGCCAGCAGCTTGGCCAAGGTGACAGGGGAGAACACTGAAGCTTTCTTT. This sequence encodes CASSLAKVTGENTEAFF.

In this sample, this clonotype turned up a few times. The chain carries TRBV2 and TRBJ2-7; 10 nucleotides agree with TRBD2. The germline V gene encodes CDR1 SNHLY and CDR2 FYNNEI. There are 18 residues in the CDR3. V was clipped by 5 bases and J by 1 base; unmatched bases: 14. In DNA, the CDR3 is TGTGCCAGCAGTCTAAGTGGTCGGGAACTAGCGGGGTCCTACGAGCAGTACTTC. It codes for CASSLSGRELAGSYEQYF.

This clonotype has at least ten counts. The chain combines TRBV11-2 with TRBJ2-7; D gene unclear. This CDR3 has 11 amino acids. Germline loops: CDR1 SGHAT, CDR2 FQNNGV. Trimming took off 1 base at V and 7 bases at J, with 5 bases between the two ends. The CDR3 region is CASSLVVEQYF. CDR3 sequence (DNA): TGTGCCAGCAGCTTAGTCGTAGAGCAGTACTTC. Variable domain in full (rest from reference TRBV11-2 and TRBJ2-7): EAGVAQSPRYKIIEKRQSVAFWCNPISGHATLYWYQQILGQGPKLLIQFQNNGVVDDSQLPKDRFSAERLKGVDSTLKIQPAKLEDSAVYLCASSLVVEQYFGPGTRLTVT.

The chain uses TRBV18 and TRBJ2-4; D may be TRBD1 (5 bases). The last part of the DNA fits TRBJ2-7 better; the J call may be wrong. The CDR3 totals 17 residues. Per germline, CDR1 KGHSH and CDR2 LQKENI. The DNA for the CDR3 is TGTGCCAGCTCACCCAACCCCCCGGGTTGGGGCGACTACGAGCAGTACTTC. The encoded protein is CASSPNPPGWGDYEQYF.

The rearrangement links TRBV6-2 or TRBV6-3 to TRBJ2-3, with D hard to call. The ends were cut back, 7 bases at V and 4 bases at J, with 21 bases in the middle. The CDR3 is made up of 16 amino acids. The germline V gene has CDR1 MNHEY and CDR2 SVGEGT. CDR3 amino acids: CASTYVPSLLADTQYF. CDR3 coding DNA: TGTGCCAGCACCTACGTTCCATCCCTCCTGGCAGATACGCAGTATTTT.

This clonotype was observed a few times. The chain employs TRBV4-1 and TRBJ1-4, with TRBD1 as a possible D gene (6 bases). Trimming stripped 4 bases from V and 5 bases from J, with 14 bases between. The CDR3 spans 15 residues. Germline V gives CDR1 MGHRA, CDR2 YSYEKL. The CDR3 coding sequence is TGCGCCAGCAGCCCCTTAACACAGGGAAATGAAAAACTGTTTTTT. It codes for CASSPLTQGNEKLFF.

There are a few counts of this clonotype. CDR3 sequence reads: CASSLYGTDHYGYTF. CDR3 DNA sequence: TGTGCCAGCAGCTTATACGGGACAGACCACTATGGCTACACCTTC. The chain joins TRBV7-3 to TRBJ1-2; 7 bases match TRBD1. CDR1 is SGHTA and CDR2 is FQGTGA in the germline V gene. The CDR3 has 15 amino acids. The junction had 6 bases not matched to a gene; V was cut back by 2 bases and J by 3 bases. The full variable domain, completed using reference TRBV7-3 and TRBJ1-2, is GAGVSQTPSNKVTEKGKYVELRCDPISGHTALYWYRQSLGQGPEFLIYFQGTGAADDSGLPNDRFFAVRPEGSVSTLKIQRTERGDSAVYLCASSLYGTDHYGYTFGSGTRLTVV.

The rearrangement uses TRBV12-3 or TRBV12-4 and TRBJ2-5; 10 bases fit TRBD2. After removal of 4 bases from V and 11 bases from J, the junction contained 7 bases not matched to a gene. CDR3 length: 13 amino acids. In DNA, the CDR3 is TGTGCCAGCAGTTCCGGGACTAGCGTTGAGCAGTACTTC. Amino acid sequence: CASSSGTSVEQYF.

Only a few counts were recorded for this clonotype. This chain uses TRBV4-3 with TRBJ2-7, with D possibly TRBD2 on 5 matching bases. CDR3 length equals 16 residues. V was clipped by 4 bases and J by 2 bases, with 18 bases between them. The V gene's germline CDR1 is LGHNA and CDR2 YSLEER. The CDR3 loop is CASSPNVLDHPYEQYF. DNA for the CDR3: TGCGCCAGCAGCCCCAATGTACTAGATCACCCCTACGAGCAGTACTTC.

The sample holds a few counts of this clonotype. This rearrangement joins TRBV15 to TRBJ1-2; 7 nucleotides align to TRBD1. After removal of 3 bases from V and 7 bases from J, the junction contained 17 bases not matched to a gene. The CDR3 runs 17 residues. Per the germline V gene, CDR1 is LNHNV and CDR2 is YYDKDF (reference sequence). In DNA form, the CDR3 reads TGTGCCACCAGCAGGGTCGGATTGAAAGGGGGCAGGATTGGCTACACCTTC. Its translation is CATSRVGLKGGRIGYTF.

The chain uses TRBV18 and TRBJ1-1; D remains ambiguous. Between the trimmed V and J ends, which lost 3 bases and 0 bases, there was a span of 8 bases. The CDR3 contains 14 residues. Germline CDR1 and CDR2: KGHSH and LQKENI. CDR3 sequence: CASSPETLNTEAFF. The CDR3 bases are TGTGCCAGCTCACCGGAAACCTTGAACACTGAAGCTTTCTTT.

The table lists this clonotype with a few counts. The rearrangement joins TRBV30 to TRBJ2-5; 10 nucleotides align to TRBD2. CDR1 and CDR2 from the germline V gene are GTSNPN and SVGIG (reference sequence). V shed 3 bases and J 4 bases; nucleotides not matched to a gene: 8. The CDR3 runs to 15 residues. The CDR3 sequence is CAWRKLSGGSETQYF. The CDR3 DNA reads TGTGCCTGGAGAAAGCTTAGCGGGGGGTCAGAGACCCAGTACTTC.

This clonotype was seen only a few times. V gene TRBV6-1 combines with J gene TRBJ2-5, with D tentatively TRBD1 (5 bases). This CDR3 has 13 residues. Trimming took 6 bases from V and 1 from J, leaving 9 bases between them. Germline-derived CDR1 and CDR2 are MNHNS and SASEGT. Written as DNA, the CDR3 is TGTGCCAGCAGGGCAGGGTCCCAAGAGACCCAGTACTTC. It encodes CASRAGSQETQYF.

The rearrangement joins TRBV12-3 or TRBV12-4 to TRBJ2-5; D not certain. Deletions cut 5 bases from V and 3 bases from J, with 10 bases between. The CDR3 has 13 amino acids. The CDR3 nucleotides read TGTGCCAGCAGTGTAAAACGGGAAGAGACCCAGTACTTC. Protein: CASSVKREETQYF.

The chain carries TRBV7-3 and TRBJ2-1, with 9 bases fitting TRBD2. CDR1 is SGHTA, CDR2 FQGTGA, per germline. Germline trimming cut 7 bases from V and 5 bases from J; bases unmatched to any gene: 6. The CDR3 totals 14 residues. CDR3 coding DNA: TGTGCCAGCAAAGCGGGGGGCTCACACAATGAGCAGTTCTTC. As protein: CASKAGGSHNEQFF.